Reported below is one T cell receptor (beta chain). This clonotype was found a few times. This receptor's antigen is unknown. No base quality information exists; no much larger clone differs at one position. Per the germline V gene (reference sequence), SEHNR is the CDR1 and FQNEAQ is the CDR2. V and J lose 11 bases and 10 bases, and a span of 20 bases separates them. Inclusive of the bounding cysteine and phenylalanine, the CDR3 is 12 residues long. This entry keeps only the CDR3 DNA: 36 bases, framed from base 1. Synthesis of TCR cDNA relied on 5'RACE template switching, a step that introduced a universal primer site along with unique molecular identifiers. Priming for cDNA synthesis came from both the TCR alpha and TCR beta constant segments. Two PCR steps were used to amplify libraries, with sample barcodes and sequencing adapters being added in the second step. Sequencing of libraries was performed on Illumina HiSeq 2500 (2x100 bp) or NovaSeq (2x150 bp). In the authors' own workflow: Reads were demultiplexed and collapsed into UMI consensus sequences with MIGEC, and V(D)J alignment was performed with MiXCR. Clonotypes responding to the vaccine were identified with edgeR on replicate PBMC samples, with the criteria of FDR below 0.01 and a log2 fold change above 5 up to day 15. Bulk clonotypes were assigned CD4 or CD8 identity according to which sequenced CD4 or CD8 repertoire held them at higher abundance. Clones were called with MiXCR by TCRdb after fastp trimmed the public reads at Q25, and only in-frame beta chains were retained. Each entry merges the rows of one CDR3 protein and shows their most common DNA and genes. The V and J calls reflect TCRdb's pipeline rather than the authors' work. The sample table records 300,000 to 400,000 distinct CDR3 sequences; roughly 8% of these occur just once. The ten top clones hold approximately 15% of the sample.

Taken with the paper, the label for treatment or condition translates to: live attenuated yellow fever vaccine strain. At each blood-draw timepoint, two biological replicates of bulk PBMCs were obtained. A standard Ficoll-Paque protocol was used to isolate PBMCs from peripheral blood. TriZol was used to extract RNA from bulk PBMCs, from CD4 and CD8 fractions, and from dextramer-positive and dextramer-negative fractions. The data stem from a study of T cells after yellow fever vaccination (dated by TCRdb to the late 2010s). The study in broad terms: The SMART-Seq v4 Ultra Low Input RNA kit was used to prepare libraries from fractions with low cell numbers. To track T-cell clones before and after primary and booster YFV17D yellow fever vaccination, bulk TCR alpha and beta repertoires were sequenced longitudinally. Two healthy male donors, one aged 18 to 30 and one aged 30 to 40 years, made up the cohort. Blood samples were taken at several timepoints before and after primary and secondary immunization, and bulk PBMC replicates and cell subsets were isolated.

The paper's findings and limits, for the study overall: The study included only two donors, which limits how far the findings can be generalized. Because abundant contaminating clonotypes from the bulk population could be contained in FACS-sorted repertoires, computational filtering was required. A small fraction of clonotypes showed up in both the CD4 and CD8 compartments, probably as a result of convergent recombination. After the booster, most clones that had expanded after primary vaccination were detected again (nearly 97% of CD4 and 70% to 90% of CD8), suggesting broad maintenance of memory. Compared with the primary T-cell response, the secondary T-cell response was weaker but faster, peaking on day 5 rather than day 15.

Sequences were derived from PBMCs, sampled roughly 47 days after the first yellow fever vaccination. This receptor was identified in a young man who received the YFV17D yellow fever vaccine. The chain employs TRBV7-9 and TRBJ1-1; D gene: possibly TRBD1, on 6 matching bases. The bases read TGTGCCTCGGCCTTTCAACAGGGCATAGCTTTCTTT. Its translation is CASAFQQGIAFF.